The 25 T cell receptor beta chains below all came from one sample that was sequenced in a study of T cell changes during pregnancy in multiple sclerosis (dated by TCRdb to the late 2010s). The protocol used for the library was the immunoSEQ multiplex PCR assay. TCRdb carries this immuneACCESS record with in-frame sequences only. Its versions omit some clonotypes, under half of them owing to an unresolved V gene in the studies checked, with the rest unexplained. The sample includes about 99,000 clones, with over 85% observed a single time. Over 0.85% of the sample is taken by the ten largest. The sample was peripheral blood, taken after pregnancy. The receptors shown here come from a female donor with multiple sclerosis, enrolled in a pregnancy study.

J is TRBJ1-1 and V is TRBV6-6; the match to TRBD1 covers 7 bases. Trimming took 4 bases from V and 7 from J; bases not matched to a gene: 12. The CDR3 spans 15 residues. Germline V gives CDR1 MNHNY, CDR2 SVGAGI (reference sequence). The CDR3 coding sequence is TGTGCCAGCAGTTCCCCAGACGACAGGGCCTATGAAGCTTTCTTT. Translating it yields CASSSPDDRAYEAFF.

This chain's CDR3 is CASSSGTAQETQYF. DNA for the CDR3: TGTGCCAGCAGCTCTGGGACAGCCCAAGAGACCCAGTACTTC. The gene calls are TRBV5-4 and TRBJ2-5; 7 bases agree with TRBD1. Germline-derived CDR1 and CDR2 are SGHNT and YYREEE (reference sequence). The CDR3 length is 14 residues. After removal of 3 bases from V and 1 base from J, the junction contained 3 bases not matched to a gene.

The genes are TRBV5-4 and TRBJ1-2; D perhaps matches TRBD1 (6 bases). Germline-derived CDR1 and CDR2 are SGHNT and YYREEE (reference sequence). The CDR3 covers 15 residues. The V end lost 5 bases, the J end lost 8 bases, and 22 bases lay between the germline ends. In nucleotides, the CDR3 is TGTGCCAGCAGGATGGGGGGGGGCAAGGGCGTCGGCTACACCTTC. This codes for CASRMGGGKGVGYTF.

This chain joins TRBV18 and TRBJ2-7; no firm D call. V lost 0 bases and J 1 base, leaving 7 bases between the germline ends. The CDR3 spans 14 residues. Per the germline V gene, CDR1 is KGHSH and CDR2 is LQKENI. This CDR3 is CASSPPVRSYEQYF. As DNA, the CDR3 is TGTGCCAGCTCACCACCGGTCCGGTCCTACGAGCAGTACTTC. The entire variable domain, with the rest obtained from reference TRBV18 and TRBJ2-7, is as follows: NAGVMQNPRHLVRRRGQEARLRCSPMKGHSHVYWYRQLPEEGLKFMVYLQKENIIDESGMPKERFSAEFPKEGPSILRIQQVVRGDSAAYFCASSPPVRSYEQYFGPGTRLTVT.

This chain joins TRBV5-1 and TRBJ1-3; D is unclear. CDR3 size: 14 residues. Trimming took 2 bases from V and 4 from J, leaving 10 bases between them. CDR1 SGHRS and CDR2 YFSETQ come from the germline V gene. In DNA, the CDR3 is TGCGCCAGCAGCTTTGCAGCGTCCGGAAACACCATATATTTT. Its translation: CASSFAASGNTIYF. The full variable domain, with the rest looked up from reference TRBV5-1 and TRBJ1-3, is KAGVTQTPRYLIKTRGQQVTLSCSPISGHRSVSWYQQTPGQGLQFLFEYFSETQRNKGNFPGRFSGRQFSNSRSEMNVSTLELGDSALYLCASSFAASGNTIYFGEGSWLTVV.

This chain links TRBV5-8 with TRBJ1-1; D is ambiguous. The V gene's germline CDR1 is SGHTS and CDR2 YDEGEE. Trimming removed 3 bases from V and 0 bases from J, with 15 bases in between. CDR3 length: 16 amino acids. The CDR3 sequence is CASSSRGSLMNTEAFF. CDR3 in DNA: TGTGCCAGCAGCTCTCGGGGTTCCCTCATGAACACTGAAGCTTTCTTT. Combining the CDR3 with reference TRBV5-8 and TRBJ1-1 gives the whole variable domain EAGVTQSPTHLIKTRGQQATLRCSPISGHTSVYWYQQALGLGLQFLLWYDEGEERNRGNFPPRFSGRQFPNYSSELNVNALELEDSALYLCASSSRGSLMNTEAFFGQGTRLTVV.

The DNA for the CDR3 is TGTGCCAGCAGTTTTTCTGAGGGCAATCAGCCCCAGCATTTT. Translated, it gives CASSFSEGNQPQHF. This sequence joins TRBV28 and TRBJ1-5, with no clear D. The CDR3 is made up of 14 amino acids. The ends were cut back, 3 bases at V and 2 bases at J, with 8 bases in the middle. Germline V gene sequence: CDR1 MDHEN, CDR2 SYDVKM.

The rearrangement links TRBV19 to TRBJ1-5; 7 nucleotides line up with TRBD1. Looked up from germline, CDR1 is LNHDA and CDR2 is SQIVND (reference sequence). Trimming cost V 4 bases and J 2 bases; bases outside gene matches: 8. This CDR3 has 16 residues. CDR3 in amino acids: CASSRGRRGGNQPQHF. The CDR3 DNA sequence: TGTGCCAGTAGTAGAGGACGCAGGGGGGGCAATCAGCCCCAGCATTTT.

This chain links TRBV7-2 with TRBJ1-1, with TRBD1 as a possible D gene (6 bases). Germline V lookup: CDR1 SGHTA, CDR2 FQGNSA. The CDR3 sequence is 14 residues long. V lost 4 bases and J lost 2, with 11 bases in between. CDR3 DNA sequence: TGTGCCAGCAGCTCCTACAGGGTCAACACTGAAGCTTTCTTT. Protein: CASSSYRVNTEAFF.

The rearrangement links TRBV27 to TRBJ1-1; no reliable D call. The CDR3 totals 13 residues. Per the germline V gene, CDR1 is MNHEY and CDR2 is SMNVEV (reference sequence). Trimming removed 5 bases from V and 3 bases from J, with 10 bases in between. CDR3 DNA sequence: TGTGCCAGCAGTCCGTATGCGGACACTGAAGCTTTCTTT. It translates to CASSPYADTEAFF.

In nucleotides, the CDR3 is TGTGCCAGCAGCTCCGGGACTAGTATTGGTACGCAGTATTTT. This encodes CASSSGTSIGTQYF. V usage is TRBV5-4 and J usage is TRBJ2-3; 8 bases match TRBD2. The CDR3 is 14 amino acids. Germline CDR1 and CDR2: SGHNT and YYREEE (reference sequence). The V segment lost 3 bases and the J segment 8 bases; nucleotides outside the gene matches: 8.

V gene TRBV28 combines with J gene TRBJ1-3; D uncertain. This CDR3 is built from 13 residues. In germline, CDR1 is MDHEN, CDR2 SYDVKM. The V end was cut by 6 bases, the J end by 2 bases, with 8 bases between. CDR3 DNA: TGTGCCAGCAGGCGAGTCGCTGGAAACACCATATATTTT. Its protein is CASRRVAGNTIYF.

The chain recombines TRBV19 with TRBJ2-3; D is perhaps TRBD2 (6 bases). CDR1 LNHDA and CDR2 SQIVND come from the germline V gene (reference sequence). The V end lost 1 base, the J end lost 4 bases, and 6 bases lay between the germline ends. The CDR3 covers 13 residues. Here the CDR3 DNA reads TGTGCCAGTAGTATAGCGGGGGCAGATACGCAGTATTTT. Protein sequence: CASSIAGADTQYF.

The CDR3 DNA reads TGTGCCAGCAGGCTAGGAGAGAGCACAGATACGCAGTATTTT. It codes for CASRLGESTDTQYF. The chain has TRBV28 and TRBJ2-3; no reliable D call. The CDR3 has 14 amino acids. CDR1 and CDR2 from the germline V gene are MDHEN and SYDVKM. Trimming took 6 bases from V and 0 from J, leaving 10 bases between them.

This clone has just a few counts. V is TRBV5-5 and J is TRBJ2-7; TRBD1 aligns across 9 bases. CDR1 and CDR2 (germline): SGHKS, YYEKEE (reference sequence). There are 16 residues in the CDR3. Unmatched junction bases numbered 10, after V lost 1 base and J lost 5 bases. CDR3 residues: CASSLRRPGTGNEQYF. The DNA of the CDR3 is TGTGCCAGCAGCTTGCGACGTCCCGGGACAGGGAACGAGCAGTACTTC.

This sequence joins TRBV2 and TRBJ2-3, with 8 bases aligning to TRBD2. V gave up 6 bases and J gave up 11 bases; unmatched junction bases: 7. The length of the CDR3 is 12 residues. Germline V CDR1 and CDR2: SNHLY, FYNNEI. The CDR3 sequence is CASSSGTREQYF. DNA of the CDR3: TGTGCCAGCAGCTCCGGGACTAGGGAGCAGTATTTT.

The gene calls are TRBV19 and TRBJ2-3; 15 bases align to TRBD2. V lost 5 bases to trimming and J lost 3 bases; unmatched junction nucleotides: 3. The CDR3 loop spans 16 amino acids. Germline CDR1 is LNHDA and CDR2 is SQIVND (reference sequence). This CDR3 reads CASSPGLAGGTDTQYF. As DNA, the CDR3 is TGTGCCAGTAGTCCGGGACTAGCGGGAGGAACAGATACGCAGTATTTT.

The chain combines TRBV27 with TRBJ2-7, with D uncertain. The CDR3 totals 13 residues. Germline CDR1 MNHEY, CDR2 SMNVEV (reference sequence). The V gene lost 6 bases and the J gene lost 3 bases, with 12 bases spanning the gap. This CDR3 is CASSLNEIYEQYF. Here the CDR3 DNA reads TGTGCCAGCAGCCTGAACGAGATCTACGAGCAGTACTTC.

The V gene is TRBV9, the J gene TRBJ2-1, with 7 bases lining up with TRBD2. Germline CDR1 reads SGDLS; CDR2 reads YYNGEE. The CDR3 totals 16 residues. The V and J ends lost 0 bases and 2 bases, in that order; junction bases with no gene match: 5. CDR3 DNA: TGTGCCAGCAGCGTAGGGCGAGCGGGGACCTACAATGAGCAGTTCTTC. As protein: CASSVGRAGTYNEQFF.

This rearrangement joins TRBV4-1 to TRBJ2-1; 10 bases are a match to TRBD2. This CDR3 region has 17 residues. Germline V gene lookup returns CDR1 MGHRA and CDR2 YSYEKL. V shed 0 bases and J 8 bases; nucleotides not matched to a gene: 10. CDR3 nucleotides: TGCGCCAGCAGCCAAGATCCGCCTAGCGGGAGTAGGTATGAGCAGTTCTTC. Amino acid sequence: CASSQDPPSGSRYEQFF.

V gene TRBV7-9 combines with J gene TRBJ2-7; D is unresolved. V dropped 3 bases and J dropped 4 bases, with 4 bases sitting between them. CDR3 length: 11 residues. In germline, CDR1 is SEHNR, CDR2 FQNEAQ (reference sequence). The CDR3: CASSLSYEQYF. As DNA, the CDR3 is TGTGCCAGCAGCTTGAGTTACGAGCAGTACTTC.

The CDR3 reads CATSRDRGDYGYTF. The CDR3 region has the DNA TGTGCCACCAGCAGGGACAGGGGAGACTATGGCTACACCTTC. The V call is TRBV15, the J call TRBJ1-2; 9 nucleotides agree with TRBD1. With 3 bases clipped from V and 3 bases from J, the junction kept 2 bases outside the gene matches. This CDR3 comprises 14 residues. Germline values: CDR1 LNHNV, CDR2 YYDKDF (reference sequence).

This chain connects TRBV5-1 to TRBJ2-7, with 10 bases fitting TRBD1. The germline V gene encodes CDR1 SGHRS and CDR2 YFSETQ. This CDR3 has 16 residues. After removal of 0 bases from V and 2 bases from J, the junction contained 5 bases not matched to a gene. In DNA, the CDR3 is TGCGCCAGCAGCTTGGGCCCAGGACAGGGGGCCTACGAGCAGTACTTC. This translates into CASSLGPGQGAYEQYF.

This clone has just one count. In the same sample, other DNA sequences code for this CDR3. J is TRBJ1-4 and V is TRBV7-9; a possible D gene is TRBD1 (6 bases). Germline V lookup: CDR1 SEHNR, CDR2 FQNEAQ (reference sequence). This CDR3 spans 15 amino acids. V was clipped by 5 bases and J by 0 bases, with 10 bases between them. This chain's CDR3 is CASSPRQATNEKLFF. The DNA of the CDR3 is TGTGCCAGCAGCCCCAGACAGGCAACTAATGAAAAACTGTTTTTT.

The chain combines TRBV21-1 with TRBJ2-2; the table's D gene call, TRBD1, was not cross checked with the DNA. TRBV21-1 counts as a pseudogene. The CDR3 covers 18 residues. DNA for the CDR3: TGTGCCAGCAGCAAAGACCCCAGCGACAGGGGGAACACCGGGGAGCTGTTTTTT. Protein product: CASSKDPSDRGNTGELFF.